The TCR beta chain described here comes from a study of T cell responses to AZD1222 COVID-19 vaccine. Study-level background: Both about-4-week and about-12-week second-dose recipients were combined.

Notes on this clone: Its antigen is undetermined.

Study results and caveats: Donors were mostly white British, more females; clonal diversity possibly underestimated.

Produced via immunoSEQ multiplex PCR; TCRdb's table is partial and in-frame only. The sample comprises about 150,000 clones, 80% to 95% of which are singletons, and 2.3% rests with the top ten. This CDR3 has 15 amino acids. Trimming took 5 bases from V and 8 from J; bases not matched to a gene: 9. Germline assignment: CDR1 SGHDT and CDR2 YYEEEE. The genes are TRBV5-6 and TRBJ2-1; 11 bases map to TRBD2. This specimen was peripheral blood, taken on day 0 of AZD1222 vaccination. The receptor was isolated from an adult in good health. CDR3: CASRSTSGSLYEQFF. Written as DNA, the CDR3 is TGTGCCAGCAGATCCACTAGCGGGAGTTTATATGAGCAGTTCTTC.